Below, 20 T cell receptor beta chains from the same sample are listed, as sequenced in a study of cytomegalovirus exposure and HLA in healthy donors. The PCR had 60 Vbeta and 13 Jbeta primers. The assay was immunoSEQ multiplex PCR, and TCRdb's table has in-frame clones only and misses some. Found here are 200,000 to 250,000 clones, almost 85% of them singletons; the top ten hold roughly 0.58%. Sequenced material: PBMCs. The origin of the receptors is a woman aged 35 to 49 in good health and CMV-seronegative.

The chain employs TRBV6-6 and TRBJ1-1; 11 nucleotides align to TRBD1. J was trimmed by 5 bases and V by 10 bases; bases with no gene match: 3. CDR1 and CDR2 from the germline V gene are MNHNY and SVGAGI (reference sequence). This CDR3 is built from 12 residues. CDR3 sequence (DNA): TGTGCCACCGGGACAGGGGGGACTGAAGCTTTCTTT. Protein: CATGTGGTEAFF.

This rearrangement joins TRBV11-2 to TRBJ2-4; 16 bases agree with TRBD2. Germline values: CDR1 SGHAT, CDR2 FQNNGV. The CDR3 contains 18 residues. V lost 4 bases to trimming and J lost 8 bases; unmatched junction nucleotides: 11. In DNA, the CDR3 is TGTGCCAGCAGCTCTGATGGGACTAGCGGGGGGGCCCGGGACATTCAGTACTTC. It encodes CASSSDGTSGGARDIQYF.

Of note for this clone: This sample includes further DNA sequences coding for the same CDR3. The CDR3 bases are TGTGCCAGTAGTCTGAACAGGGATTCACCCCTCCACTTT. Protein product: CASSLNRDSPLHF. The chain uses TRBV19 and TRBJ1-6; possibly TRBD1 for D (6 bases). CDR1 and CDR2 from the germline V gene are LNHDA and SQIVND (reference sequence). V dropped 5 bases and J dropped 8 bases, with 10 bases sitting between them. This CDR3 is built from 13 residues.

CDR3 bases: TGTGCCAGCAGCGGGAGGACGGTTGAGCAGTTCTTC. This encodes CASSGRTVEQFF. The chain links TRBV7-2 to TRBJ2-1; tentative D call: TRBD2 (6 bases). The CDR3 has 12 residues. Trimming cost V 5 bases and J 9 bases, with 11 bases left between them. Germline assignment: CDR1 SGHTA and CDR2 FQGNSA.

Regarding this clone: This CDR3 is also generated by other DNA sequences in the sample. The rearrangement joins TRBV5-1 to TRBJ2-6, with 9 bases identical to TRBD2. From germline, CDR1 is SGHRS and CDR2 YFSETQ. The CDR3 is 17 residues long. The J segment lost 4 bases and the V segment lost 0 bases, leaving 5 bases of the junction unmatched. CDR3 sequence reads: CASSLGAGGAGANVLTF. CDR3 in DNA: TGCGCCAGCAGCTTGGGGGCGGGGGGGGCGGGGGCCAACGTCCTGACTTTC.

V gene TRBV9 combines with J gene TRBJ1-4; TRBD1 might be the D (6 bases). CDR3 length: 15 residues. Germline CDR1 is SGDLS and CDR2 is YYNGEE. V was clipped by 3 bases and J by 5 bases, with 14 bases between them. The DNA of the CDR3 is TGTGCCAGCAGCGACAAACAGGGAGGGAATGAAAAACTGTTTTTT. Protein product: CASSDKQGGNEKLFF.

The CDR3 region is CASSEYQFYGYTF. Written as DNA, the CDR3 is TGTGCCAGCAGTGAATACCAGTTCTATGGCTACACCTTC. The chain has TRBV6-1 and TRBJ1-2; D is unclear. Germline CDR1 is MNHNS and CDR2 is SASEGT. The CDR3 is made up of 13 amino acids. Trimming removed 2 bases from V and 4 bases from J, with 8 bases in between.

The chain couples TRBV7-2 to TRBJ1-3; weak D call: TRBD1 (5 bases). V lost 1 base and J 0 bases, leaving 10 bases between the germline ends. Germline assignment: CDR1 SGHTA and CDR2 FQGNSA. The CDR3 length is 16 residues. This chain's CDR3 is CASSLGQPNSGNTIYF. For the CDR3, the DNA is TGTGCCAGCAGCTTAGGACAGCCTAACTCTGGAAACACCATATATTTT.

The gene calls are TRBV13 and TRBJ2-2, with D perhaps TRBD1 (6 bases). This CDR3 has 16 residues. CDR1 and CDR2 from the germline V gene are PRHDT and FYEKMQ (reference sequence). V was cut by 3 bases and J by 7 bases, with 18 bases left in between. DNA for the CDR3: TGTGCCAGCAGCTTCTGGGAACAGGGAAGGAGCGGGGAGCTGTTTTTT. The encoded protein is CASSFWEQGRSGELFF.

The chain combines TRBV6-5 with TRBJ1-4, with D tentatively TRBD1 (6 bases). CDR1 is MNHEY, CDR2 SVGAGI, per germline. CDR3 length: 15 amino acids. The V and J ends lost 4 bases and 7 bases respectively, with 16 bases between them. Here the CDR3 reads CASSSNTGLGEKLFF. Here the CDR3 DNA reads TGTGCCAGCAGTTCAAACACAGGGTTAGGTGAAAAACTGTTTTTT.

V is TRBV5-4 and J is TRBJ1-1; TRBD1 is a possible D gene (5 bases). The germline V gene has CDR1 SGHNT and CDR2 YYREEE (reference sequence). The V end lost 0 bases, the J end lost 7 bases, and 16 bases lay between the germline ends. The length of the CDR3 is 15 residues. The CDR3 nucleotides are TGTGCCAGCAGCTTGGAGGTGGCTCCCGGGGGTGAAGCTTTCTTT. Residues: CASSLEVAPGGEAFF.

The rearrangement joins TRBV9 to TRBJ2-1, with 14 bases lining up with TRBD2. Germline CDR1 reads SGDLS; CDR2 reads YYNGEE. The ends lost 4 bases at V and 6 bases at J; junction bases unmatched: 3. The CDR3 covers 15 residues. CDR3 residues: CASSSGLAGGNEQFF. The DNA for the CDR3 is TGTGCCAGCAGCTCCGGACTAGCGGGGGGCAATGAGCAGTTCTTC.

This chain joins TRBV7-2 and TRBJ2-3; tentatively, D is TRBD2 (5 bases). Germline V gives CDR1 SGHTA, CDR2 FQGNSA. Trimming removed 3 bases at V and 4 bases at J, with 8 bases between. The CDR3 spans 13 residues. The CDR3: CASSFTRADTQYF. The CDR3 bases are TGTGCCAGCAGCTTCACGAGGGCAGATACGCAGTATTTT.

This sequence joins TRBV9 and TRBJ2-7; 10 nucleotides agree with TRBD2. Germline loops: CDR1 SGDLS, CDR2 YYNGEE. The J segment lost 7 bases and the V segment lost 5 bases, leaving 9 bases of the junction unmatched. The CDR3 runs to 14 residues. Here the CDR3 reads CASSASGGAEEQYF. The DNA for the CDR3 is TGTGCCAGCAGTGCTAGCGGGGGTGCTGAAGAGCAGTACTTC.

The gene calls are TRBV5-1 and TRBJ1-3; TRBD1 matches 9 bases. Germline V gene lookup returns CDR1 SGHRS and CDR2 YFSETQ. The CDR3 has 14 residues. V trimming: 4 bases; J trimming: 4 bases; junction bases outside the gene matches: 3. The CDR3 nucleotides are TGCGCCAGCAGCGGGACAGGGAACGGAAACACCATATATTTT. Residues: CASSGTGNGNTIYF.

This chain connects TRBV2 to TRBJ2-7, with 8 bases aligning to TRBD2. CDR1 is SNHLY and CDR2 is FYNNEI in the germline V gene. This CDR3 comprises 15 residues. V shed 3 bases, J shed 3 bases, and the junction held 7 bases outside the gene matches. In DNA form, the CDR3 reads TGTGCCAGCAGTGAGCAACCGGGACTAGTCTACGAGCAGTACTTC. Translating gives CASSEQPGLVYEQYF.

The rearrangement links TRBV6-1 to TRBJ2-7; 9 bases are shared with TRBD1. The CDR3 runs 14 residues. The germline V gene has CDR1 MNHNS and CDR2 SASEGT. The V segment lost 7 bases and the J segment 1 base; nucleotides outside the gene matches: 5. CDR3 protein: CASTLDRGSYEQYF. The CDR3 nucleotides are TGTGCCAGCACCCTGGACAGGGGATCCTACGAGCAGTACTTC.

The chain uses TRBV11-3 and TRBJ1-1; D gene unclear. Germline-derived CDR1 and CDR2 are SGHNT and YENEEA. The CDR3 has 14 amino acids. Between the trimmed V and J ends, which lost 1 base and 1 base, there was a span of 7 bases. The chain's CDR3 is CASSLARENTEAFF. CDR3 bases: TGTGCCAGCAGCTTAGCGCGGGAGAACACTGAAGCTTTCTTT.

The V and J genes are TRBV30 and TRBJ1-3, with a tentative D call TRBD1 (5 bases). Per the germline V gene, CDR1 is GTSNPN and CDR2 is SVGIG (reference sequence). This CDR3 contains 16 residues. The V end lost 7 bases, the J end lost 1 base, and 20 bases lay between the germline ends. In nucleotides, the CDR3 is TGTGCCTACTCCCCCCCGGGGGACGTGTCTGGAAACACCATATATTTT. Translation gives CAYSPPGDVSGNTIYF.

As to this clone: One junction end does not reproduce the germline sequence, and a read error may be involved. The chain employs TRBV5-1 and TRBJ2-2; 9 bases line up with TRBD1. This CDR3 region has 15 residues. CDR1 SGHRS and CDR2 YFSETQ come from the germline V gene. The CDR3 spells CASSLDRGGTGELFF. CDR3 coding DNA: TGCGCCAGCAGTTTGGACAGGGGAGGAACCGGGGAGCTGTTTTTT.